The source of this T cell receptor (beta chain) is a study of cytomegalovirus exposure and HLA in healthy donors. The length of the CDR3 is 14 residues. Germline V CDR1 and CDR2: SNHLY, FYNNEI. The V end was cut by 3 bases, the J end by 7 bases, with 13 bases between. Study outcomes and limitations: It was 164 TCR beta chains that were listed as cytomegalovirus-associated.

The primer mix had 60 Vbeta and 13 Jbeta primers. The method was immunoSEQ multiplex PCR; TCRdb's version includes in-frame clones alone and lacks a portion of them. This table has about 93,000 clones, about 81% appearing once. This clone was seen a few times. The antigen is not known. The genes are TRBV2 and TRBJ1-5; tentative D call: TRBD1 (6 bases). The sequence was obtained from a woman aged 40 to 49 in good health and CMV-seronegative. Sequencing was carried out using PBMCs. The CDR3 loop reads CASSDVRGGQPQHF. In nucleotides, the CDR3 is TGTGCCAGCAGTGATGTCAGGGGAGGGCAGCCCCAGCATTTT.